The clone carrying this T cell receptor (beta chain) was counted a few times. The antigen remains undetermined. V was clipped by 0 bases and J by 2 bases, with 7 bases between them. Germline V gene lookup returns CDR1 SGHVS and CDR2 FQNEAQ. The CDR3 covers 14 residues. Sequenced with the Oncomine TCR Beta short-read assay was DNA taken from cultured CD4+ T cells. From CD4+ T cells that had been cultured, genomic DNA was extracted. MiXCR, run by TCRdb on the PCR reads, gives a single entry per CDR3 protein. The sample holds some 9,000 distinct CDR3 sequences, around 37% seen once. Treatment defined: roughly 11-day PBMC culture with coronavirus spike peptide pools or control peptides (ViraFEST assay). For ViraFEST, peptide pools expanded antigen-specific T cells, after which the TCRs were sequenced. Wells contained 1.5 million to 2.5 million PBMCs each, and these were cultured with around 10 IU/ml IL-2 and 9 to 10 ug/ml peptide pools.

This entry comes from a study of vaccination and CD4 T cells after COVID-19. Study overall: Cultures serving as controls received a peptide pool (CEFX or HIV-1 Nef) or no peptide.

The source is a human donor who had recovered from COVID-19. The V and J genes are TRBV7-8 and TRBJ1-2; tentatively, D is TRBD1 (5 bases). The material sequenced was CD4+ T cells from blood, cultured in vitro. This chain's CDR3 is CASSLAPGNYGYTF. The CDR3 coding sequence is TGTGCCAGCAGCTTAGCGCCAGGGAACTATGGCTACACCTTC.